The next 5 T cell receptor beta chains were all read from a single sample in a study of human T cells and chemical hapten exposure. The time point was: patch test 2, 6 weeks after DPC sensitization. The treatment here: therapeutic diphenylcyclopropenone sensitization with weekly scalp DPC. TCRdb fed the RACE reads into MiXCR, producing one record per CDR3 protein. Found here are tens of thousands of distinct CDR3 sequences, 6.5% to 8% of them singletons; the top ten hold 1.3%. Specimen: whole blood, collected in connection with sensitization to the hapten diphenylcyclopropenone (DPC). The receptors derive from a woman aged 25 to 39 with alopecia areata. Some clones in this sample may be carry-over from other donors' samples.

With regard to this clonotype: Since no conserved phenylalanine or tryptophan closes the CDR3, a read error is the likely cause. DNA for the CDR3: TGTGCCTGGAGTCCGGGACTCCCGTCACTCGTTTCAGATACGCAGTATTAT. Translation: CAWSPGLPSLVSDTQYY. The V and J genes are TRBV30 and TRBJ2-3; a weak D match, TRBD2 (6 bases). CDR1 GTSNPN and CDR2 SVGIG come from the germline V gene (reference sequence). V was trimmed by 2 bases and J by 4 bases, leaving 22 bases between them. CDR3 length: 17 amino acids.

This clonotype has ten or more counts. The chain links TRBV7-9 to TRBJ2-3; 13 positions match TRBD2. The V gene's germline CDR1 is SEHNR and CDR2 FQNEAQ (reference sequence). CDR3 length: 16 amino acids. V shed 3 bases and J 5 bases; nucleotides not matched to a gene: 5. The CDR3 sequence: CASSLSWTSGRDTQYF. The CDR3 nucleotides read TGTGCCAGCAGCTTGAGCTGGACTAGCGGGAGAGATACGCAGTATTTT.

At least ten counts were recorded for this clonotype. The chain has TRBV30 and TRBJ2-1, with 10 positions matching TRBD2. Per germline, CDR1 GTSNPN and CDR2 SVGIG (reference sequence). V lost 8 bases to trimming and J lost 9 bases; unmatched junction nucleotides: 10. The CDR3 runs to 13 residues. CDR3 DNA: TGTGCCCGACGGACTAGCGGCTGGGGTGAGCAGTTCTTC. This sequence encodes CARRTSGWGEQFF.

The chain links TRBV29-1 to TRBJ2-7, with 7 bases that match TRBD1. Germline values: CDR1 SQVTM, CDR2 ANQGSEA. The CDR3 runs to 16 residues. The J segment lost 0 bases and the V segment lost 6 bases, leaving 14 bases of the junction unmatched. The CDR3 loop reads CSVSTGTASTSYEQYF. The CDR3, as DNA: TGCAGCGTATCAACCGGGACAGCTTCTACCTCCTACGAGCAGTACTTC.

This clonotype was detected ten times or more. The gene calls are TRBV20-1 and TRBJ2-3; a possible D gene is TRBD2 (6 bases). Trimming removed 5 bases from V and 2 bases from J, with 11 bases in between. This CDR3 contains 13 residues. Germline lookup yields CDR1 DFQATT and CDR2 SNEGSKA (reference sequence). CDR3 protein: CSASGLFTDTQYF. CDR3 coding DNA: TGCAGTGCTTCCGGACTATTCACAGATACGCAGTATTTT.